This T cell receptor beta chain comes out of a study of early T cells in non-severe SARS-CoV-2 infection. At the level of the study: Alpha and beta chains were unpaired, from unsorted whole-blood bulk RNA.

Researchers attached unique molecular identifiers to individual cDNA molecules. TCRdb reprocessed the 5' RACE reads via MiXCR and lists one record per CDR3 protein. Of approximately 85,000 distinct CDR3 sequences in the sample, roughly an eighth were seen once. This clonotype occurred many times. Its target is unknown. Overall study findings and caveats: VDJdb matching favored anti-spike CD8 responses, missing private and CD4 specificities.

This sequence was found in an adult who was a healthcare worker with PCR-confirmed SARS-CoV-2 infection or an uninfected control (not recorded which). Sequencing was done on a sample of whole blood.

The DNA of the CDR3 is TGTGCCAGCAGCCCATCCGGGACAGGGTTCAAGCAGTACTTC. The encoded protein is CASSPSGTGFKQYF. The chain couples TRBV14 to TRBJ2-7, with 9 positions matching TRBD1. Germline CDR1 SGHDN, CDR2 FVKESK. V lost 4 bases to trimming and J lost 8 bases; unmatched junction nucleotides: 9. The CDR3 consists of 14 residues.